This T cell receptor beta chain was observed in a study of blood T cells in healthy people across ages (dated by TCRdb to the mid-2010s). About the investigation overall: Template switching captured roughly one uniquely barcoded TCR beta cDNA molecule per two T cells in model experiments. The study measured age-related changes in TCR beta repertoire diversity using deep sequencing normalized with unique cDNA molecular identifiers. The donors were split into four age groups: young (average around 15 years), middle-aged (39), aged (over 55) and long-lived (about 74). The study analyzed two additional independent replicas of 1 million unique cDNA reads from the same blood draw for two donors, one aged 18 to 29 and one aged 80 or older. To avoid experimental bias, donors of different ages were randomly spread across the sequencing lanes.

Looking up the germline V gene yields CDR1 MNHEY and CDR2 SVGAGI. Measured from the cysteine to the phenylalanine, the CDR3 is 14 residues long. The DNA shown is the 42-base CDR3, in frame from base 1. V is reduced by 9 bases and J by 0 bases, leaving a spacing of 13 bases between them. Systemically healthy Caucasian individuals from Russia, over 30 in total and aged about 6 to 95 years, were included as donors. Around 10 milliliters of peripheral blood were drawn from each donor into EDTA-treated Vacutainer tubes. Ficoll-Paque density-gradient centrifugation was used to isolate PBMCs, with at least 6.5 million obtained per sample. Trizol reagent was used to extract total RNA from the PBMCs, yielding at least 5.5 micrograms per sample. For every donor, an aliquot of PBMCs went through flow cytometry to measure the percentages of naive CD45RAhigh/CD27high T cells. Libraries were made using 5' RACE. The reads were generated on an Illumina HiSeq 2500. A second PCR of about 6 to 11 cycles was run with a J-beta primer mix and a sample-barcoded 5' primer. A unique molecular identifier was introduced onto each TCR beta cDNA molecule by a template-switch 5' adaptor carrying 12 random nucleotides. Each sample yielded at least 3 million CDR3-containing paired-end reads. First-strand cDNA synthesis was performed from all RNA using the Mint cDNA synthesis kit, with priming by a TRBC-specific oligonucleotide. All cDNA was treated with uracil-DNA glycosylase and then went through a first 18-cycle PCR with the universal primers M1SS and BC2_uni_R. As for the original processing: For normalization, 1 million high-quality reads were randomly selected from each sample, with every read carrying a distinct molecular identifier. Instead of being binned into consensus sequences, reads that shared molecular identifiers were thrown out. CDR3 identification, clonotype clustering and error correction used MiTCR with a Q25 quality threshold and the strictest error-elimination algorithm. A nonparametric unseen species model using Euler transformation provided a lower-bound estimate of total TCR beta diversity. TCRdb passed the public sequencing reads through fastp at Q25 and MiXCR, retaining productive beta sequences. Every distinct CDR3 protein forms one entry, paired with its most common genes and DNA. TCRdb assigned the V and J calls; the authors' analysis was not used. In this sample the table shows about 1,400,000 distinct CDR3 sequences, approximately 38% of which occur a single time. Of the sample, around 8% falls within the top ten clones.

Only a few counts were recorded for this clonotype. This receptor's antigen is unknown. Per-base quality was not reported, and no clone a single base away is much larger than it. Broad study findings and their caveats: As age increased, observed TCR beta diversity per million T cells dropped in a roughly linear way, and a significant reduction was already evident by age about 36. Compared with the aged group, more naive CD4+ T cells, fewer expanded clones and increased TCR diversity were shown by the long-lived group, suggesting age selection. Estimates of total diversity based on one million sequenced T cells were regarded as lower bounds and as underestimates. Because profiling used bulk unsorted PBMCs, naive and antigen-experienced compartments could not be compared conclusively. Because donor CMV infection status was unknown, age-related changes in expanded clonotypes were potentially confounded. The percentage of naive T cells measured by flow cytometry correlated strongly with observed TCR beta diversity.

The chain is assembled from TRBV6-5 and TRBJ2-3; a weak D assignment points to TRBD1 (5 bases agree). This receptor was obtained from a woman between 18 and 29 years old in good health. Sequencing was done on a sample of blood. The CDR3 region: CASGRRTSTDTQYF. The DNA sequence is as follows: TGTGCCAGTGGTCGACGGACAAGCACAGATACGCAGTATTTT.